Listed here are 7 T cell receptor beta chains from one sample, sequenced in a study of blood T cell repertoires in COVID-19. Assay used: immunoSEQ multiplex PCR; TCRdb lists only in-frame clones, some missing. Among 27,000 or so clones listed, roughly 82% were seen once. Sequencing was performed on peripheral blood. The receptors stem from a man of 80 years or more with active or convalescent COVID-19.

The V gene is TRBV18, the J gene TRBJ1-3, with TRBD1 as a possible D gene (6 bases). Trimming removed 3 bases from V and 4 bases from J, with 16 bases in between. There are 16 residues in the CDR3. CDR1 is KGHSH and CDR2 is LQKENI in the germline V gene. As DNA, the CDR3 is TGTGCCAGCTCACCTACAGGGTCGGGATCCGGAAACACCATATATTTT. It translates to CASSPTGSGSGNTIYF.

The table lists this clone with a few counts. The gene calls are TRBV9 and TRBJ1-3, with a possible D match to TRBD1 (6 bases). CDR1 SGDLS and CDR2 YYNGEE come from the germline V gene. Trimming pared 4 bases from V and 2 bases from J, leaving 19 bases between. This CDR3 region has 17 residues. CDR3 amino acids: CASSSSPFRGAGNTIYF. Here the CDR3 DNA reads TGTGCCAGCAGCAGTTCTCCCTTCAGGGGTGCTGGAAACACCATATATTTT.

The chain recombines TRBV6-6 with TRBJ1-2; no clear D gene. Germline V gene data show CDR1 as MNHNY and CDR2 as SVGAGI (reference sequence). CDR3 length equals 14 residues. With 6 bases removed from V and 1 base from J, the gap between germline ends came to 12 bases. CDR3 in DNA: TGTGCCAGCAGAAACGCGGGGATTAACTATGGCTACACCTTC. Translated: CASRNAGINYGYTF.

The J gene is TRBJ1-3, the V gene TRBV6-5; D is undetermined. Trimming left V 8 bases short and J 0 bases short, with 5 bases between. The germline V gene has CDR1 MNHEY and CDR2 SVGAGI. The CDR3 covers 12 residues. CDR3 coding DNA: TGTGCCAGCCGGAGCTCTGGAAACACCATATATTTT. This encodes CASRSSGNTIYF.

CDR3 protein: CASSPVSYGYTF. DNA of the CDR3: TGTGCCAGCAGCCCCGTGAGCTATGGCTACACCTTC. The chain is built from TRBV6-1 and TRBJ1-2; D not certain. CDR3 length: 12 amino acids. The V end lost 6 bases, the J end lost 4 bases, and 9 bases lay between the germline ends. Germline V gene lookup returns CDR1 MNHNS and CDR2 SASEGT.

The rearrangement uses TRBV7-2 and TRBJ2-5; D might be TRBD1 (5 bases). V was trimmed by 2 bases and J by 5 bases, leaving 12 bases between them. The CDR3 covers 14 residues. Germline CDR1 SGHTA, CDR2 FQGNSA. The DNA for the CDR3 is TGTGCCAGCAGCTTACTCAGGGTCTCCGAGACCCAGTACTTC. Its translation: CASSLLRVSETQYF.

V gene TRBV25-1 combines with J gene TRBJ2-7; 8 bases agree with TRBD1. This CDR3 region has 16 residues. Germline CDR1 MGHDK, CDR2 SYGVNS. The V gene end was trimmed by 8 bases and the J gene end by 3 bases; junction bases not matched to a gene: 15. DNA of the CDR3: TGTGCCAGCGGACAGGGCCACTCTTCTCGGGTCTACGAGCAGTACTTC. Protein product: CASGQGHSSRVYEQYF.